Listed here are 15 T cell receptor beta chains from one sample, sequenced in a study of blood T cell repertoires in COVID-19. Here immunoSEQ multiplex PCR was the method, and the copy in TCRdb shows in-frame clones only, minus some. The sample contains around 100,000 clones, over 80% of which appear only once. The sequencing sample was made of peripheral blood. These receptors came from a man at least 80 years old with acute or convalescent COVID-19.

V is TRBV20-1 and J is TRBJ1-1, with D perhaps matching TRBD1 (6 bases). Germline values: CDR1 DFQATT, CDR2 SNEGSKA (reference sequence). This CDR3 contains 11 residues. CDR3 amino acids: CRFGGDIEAFF. In DNA form, the CDR3 reads TGCAGGTTTGGGGGGGACATTGAAGCTTTCTTT.

V and J are TRBV20-1 and TRBJ2-5, with 10 bases lining up with TRBD1. Germline V gene sequence: CDR1 DFQATT, CDR2 SNEGSKA (reference sequence). This CDR3 is 16 amino acids long. Unmatched junction bases numbered 12, after V lost 3 bases and J lost 5 bases. CDR3 sequence (DNA): TGCAGTGCTAGTCACTTTCTGACAGGGGGCAGGGAGACCCAGTACTTC. Its translation: CSASHFLTGGRETQYF.

The chain combines TRBV14 with TRBJ1-6; the D gene is possibly TRBD1 (5 bases). Germline V gene data show CDR1 as SGHDN and CDR2 as FVKESK. V was shortened by 4 bases and J by 7 bases, with 23 bases between the two germline ends. The CDR3 runs to 18 residues. DNA for the CDR3: TGTGCCAGCAGCCGAGAGTTGGGGCAGCCTATTTCCAATTCACCCCTCCACTTT. Its translation: CASSRELGQPISNSPLHF. Looking up the rest from reference TRBV14 and TRBJ1-6 gives the full variable domain: EAGVTQFPSHSVIEKGQTVTLRCDPISGHDNLYWYRRVMGKEIKFLLHFVKESKQDESGMPNNRFLAERTGGTYSTLKVQPAELEDSGVYFCASSRELGQPISNSPLHFGNGTRLTVT.

This clone occurred once. The chain uses TRBV6-5 and TRBJ2-5; D remains unclear. Germline lookup yields CDR1 MNHEY and CDR2 SVGAGI. Trimming shortened V by 7 bases and J by 0 bases, and 9 bases separated the two germline ends. This CDR3 has 13 residues. This CDR3 is CASKRPYQETQYF. In DNA, the CDR3 is TGTGCCAGCAAGAGGCCCTACCAAGAGACCCAGTACTTC.

In regard to this clone: Other nucleotide sequences in the sample specify the same CDR3. This chain joins TRBV15 and TRBJ2-7, with a tentative D call TRBD2 (7 bases). The germline gives CDR1 LNHNV, CDR2 YYDKDF (reference sequence). This CDR3 contains 14 residues. V gave up 0 bases and J gave up 5 bases, with 11 bases separating them. The CDR3 coding sequence is TGTGCCACCAGCAGAGAGGGGGGGGCCCACGAGCAGTACTTC. Its protein product is CATSREGGAHEQYF.

The chain has TRBV6-1 and TRBJ1-1; D may be TRBD1 (5 bases). The CDR3 runs to 18 residues. The V and J ends lost 3 bases and 4 bases respectively, with 24 bases between them. Germline assignment: CDR1 MNHNS and CDR2 SASEGT. CDR3 sequence reads: CASSDPVGGLGGGTEAFF. CDR3 in DNA: TGTGCCAGCAGTGACCCCGTCGGAGGGCTCGGGGGTGGCACTGAAGCTTTCTTT.

The chain recombines TRBV6-6 with TRBJ2-7; D might be TRBD1 (6 bases). This CDR3 region has 17 residues. Germline CDR1 reads MNHNY; CDR2 reads SVGAGI (reference sequence). The ends were cut back, 5 bases at V and 0 bases at J, with 20 bases in the middle. The DNA of the CDR3 is TGTGCCAGCAGTCACCGATACTCCGGGACACTCTCCTACGAGCAGTACTTC. As protein: CASSHRYSGTLSYEQYF.

This rearrangement joins TRBV6-6 to TRBJ2-5; the D is unclear. This CDR3 contains 12 residues. Germline loops: CDR1 MNHNY, CDR2 SVGAGI (reference sequence). V dropped 4 bases and J dropped 5 bases, with 8 bases sitting between them. CDR3 in amino acids: CASSSLRETQYF. The CDR3 DNA is TGTGCCAGCAGTTCCCTCAGGGAGACCCAGTACTTC.

This clone was counted between two and nine times. The rearrangement links TRBV6-5 to TRBJ1-2; 9 bases line up with TRBD1. Germline V gene data show CDR1 as MNHEY and CDR2 as SVGAGI. Losses at the gene ends were 4 bases for V and 3 bases for J; bases not matched to a gene: 9. The CDR3 extends over 16 amino acids. DNA of the CDR3: TGTGCCAGCAGTTCCCCCGGGACAGGGCGCGACTATGGCTACACCTTC. Translating it yields CASSSPGTGRDYGYTF.

The chain has TRBV5-8 and TRBJ1-6; D remains unclear. Looked up from germline, CDR1 is SGHTS and CDR2 is YDEGEE. The CDR3 has 15 residues. Deletions cut 3 bases from V and 7 bases from J, with 14 bases between. CDR3 region: CASSWSGRSNSPLHF. In DNA form, the CDR3 reads TGTGCCAGCAGCTGGAGTGGGAGGAGCAATTCACCCCTCCACTTT.

This chain uses TRBV3-1 (or the pseudogene TRBV3-2) with TRBJ2-3, with D possibly being TRBD1 (5 bases). The V end lost 3 bases, the J end lost 4 bases, and 11 bases lay between the germline ends. This CDR3 comprises 14 residues. Germline V lookup: CDR1 LGHDT, CDR2 YNNKEL (reference sequence). The CDR3 region is CASSHVQGADTQYF. The CDR3 DNA sequence: TGTGCCAGCAGCCACGTGCAGGGTGCAGATACGCAGTATTTT.

The V and J genes are TRBV6-5 and TRBJ1-1, with no clear D. This CDR3 region has 14 residues. Trimming cost V 6 bases and J 0 bases, with 11 bases left between them. The germline gives CDR1 MNHEY, CDR2 SVGAGI. The CDR3 is CASSVTVLNTEAFF. CDR3 sequence (DNA): TGTGCCAGCAGCGTCACAGTGTTGAACACTGAAGCTTTCTTT.

The V call is TRBV28, the J call TRBJ2-7; D is unclear. Germline CDR1 MDHEN, CDR2 SYDVKM. V gave up 7 bases and J gave up 3 bases, with 7 bases separating them. The CDR3 has 11 residues. Written as DNA, the CDR3 is TGTGCCAGCATCCGCGACTACGAGCAGTACTTC. Translating it yields CASIRDYEQYF. The variable domain in full, with the rest retrieved from reference TRBV28 and TRBJ2-7, is DVKVTQSSRYLVKRTGEKVFLECVQDMDHENMFWYRQDPGLGLRLIYFSYDVKMKEKGDIPEGYSVSREKKERFSLILESASTNQTSMYLCASIRDYEQYFGPGTRLTVT.

V is TRBV9 and J is TRBJ1-1, with 9 bases fitting TRBD1. CDR3 size: 16 residues. The junction had 7 bases not matched to a gene; V was cut back by 3 bases and J by 1 base. Looked up from germline, CDR1 is SGDLS and CDR2 is YYNGEE. The CDR3 sequence: CASSGRRTGENTEAFF. In nucleotides, the CDR3 is TGTGCCAGCAGCGGACGAAGGACAGGGGAGAACACTGAAGCTTTCTTT.

This clone has only one observation. The rearrangement uses TRBV27 and TRBJ2-2; 12 bases match TRBD2. Looked up from germline, CDR1 is MNHEY and CDR2 is SMNVEV (reference sequence). With 11 bases clipped from V and 3 bases from J, the junction kept 16 bases outside the gene matches. This CDR3 spans 18 amino acids. This CDR3 is CAGTSALLAGGYTGELFF. CDR3 nucleotides: TGTGCCGGCACCTCCGCGTTACTAGCGGGAGGTTACACCGGGGAGCTGTTTTTT.